This TCR beta chain derives from a study of CXCR3-negative and CXCR3-positive naive CD8 T cells. CD45RO-CCR7+CD27+CD95- marked naive CD8+ T cells. UMI labels and 5' RACE were used to prepare the TRB cDNA libraries. For each CDR3 protein, TCRdb gives one entry from its re-call of the 5' RACE reads, without DNA. The sample has approximately 70,000 distinct CDR3 sequences. The CDR3 contains 14 residues. CDR1 is MGHDK and CDR2 is SYGVNS in the germline V gene. This sequence joins TRBV25-1 and TRBJ2-2. Material: naive CXCR3- CD8+ T cells from blood. Regarding subset: CD45RO-CCR7+CD27+CD95- naive CD8+ T cells lacking CXCR3 (TNR3-). The TCR was taken from a human donor in good health. Some clones in this sample may be carry-over from other donors' samples. The CDR3 here is CASSLTGYTGELFF.